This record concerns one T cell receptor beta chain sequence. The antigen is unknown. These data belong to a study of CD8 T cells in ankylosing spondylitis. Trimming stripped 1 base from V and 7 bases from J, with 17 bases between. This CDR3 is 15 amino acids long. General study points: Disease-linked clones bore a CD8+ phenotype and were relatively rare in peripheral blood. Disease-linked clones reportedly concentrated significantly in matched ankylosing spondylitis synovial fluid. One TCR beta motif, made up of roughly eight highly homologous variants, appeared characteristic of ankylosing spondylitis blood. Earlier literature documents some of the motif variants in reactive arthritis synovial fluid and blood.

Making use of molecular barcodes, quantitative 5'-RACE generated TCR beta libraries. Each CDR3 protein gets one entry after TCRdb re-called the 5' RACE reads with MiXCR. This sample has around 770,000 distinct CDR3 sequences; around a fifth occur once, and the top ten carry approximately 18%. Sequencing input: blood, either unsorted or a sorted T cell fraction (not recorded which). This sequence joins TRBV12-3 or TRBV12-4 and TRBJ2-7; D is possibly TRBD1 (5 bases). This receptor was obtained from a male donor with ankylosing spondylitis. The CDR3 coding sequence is TGTGCCAGCAGTTTAGGGTCAGGGAACGTGAGGGAGCAGTACTTC. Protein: CASSLGSGNVREQYF.